One T cell receptor beta chain is described in this entry. Antigen unknown. The junction does not match germline at one end; this may be a read error. There are 13 residues in the CDR3. Per germline, CDR1 MDHEN and CDR2 SYDVKM. This record comes from a study of T cell repertoires in cytomegalovirus infection. On the study more broadly: Both CMV infection and a matching HLA type were indicated by public TCR beta signatures.

Study-wide results and caveats: It was HLA-C-restricted CMV-specific TCR beta clonotypes that dominated the response ex vivo. Cumulative public TCR beta family frequency identified carriers of CMV plus the relevant HLA.

MiXCR, applied by TCRdb to the reads, yields one record per CDR3 protein. The table has 680,000 or so distinct CDR3 sequences, under 40% seen once. The sample taken for sequencing was PBMCs. The receptor comes from a human donor in good health (CMV status not recorded). Some clones in this sample may be carry-over from other donors' samples. This chain uses TRBV28 with TRBJ1-1, with D hard to call. The DNA of the CDR3 is TGTGCCATCAGTGAAACCATTAACACTGAAACTTTCTTT. Translation gives CAISETINTETFF.